This T cell receptor beta chain appears in the sequencing data of a study of T cell repertoires and HLA-DP antigens. The wider study: Donor ages ranged from 18-to-29 to 60-to-69; a couple of men, one woman. Sorted CD137+CD4+ samples averaged about 0.2 ug DNA; pre-culture CD4+ samples, roughly 1,200 ng.

Remarks on this clone: The antigen is unknown.

The V gene lost 5 bases and the J gene lost 0 bases, with 11 bases spanning the gap. This CDR3 is 15 amino acids long. The germline V gene encodes CDR1 SGHTA and CDR2 FQGTGA. The protocol was immunoSEQ multiplex PCR, while the TCRdb copy is restricted to in-frame clones and leaves out a portion. The table lists roughly 110,000 clones, about 91% of them singletons. The clonotype comes from a woman younger than 35 in good health and CMV-seronegative. Material: CD4+ T cells from PBMCs. J is TRBJ2-1 and V is TRBV7-3; D is tentatively TRBD1 or TRBD2 (5 bases each). The CDR3 DNA sequence: TGTGCCAGCAGCCCGGGGCCGGCCTCCTACAATGAGCAGTTCTTC. This encodes CASSPGPASYNEQFF.